The 27 T cell receptor beta chains in this list originate from one sample, sequenced in a study of blood T cell repertoires in COVID-19. TCRdb keeps only in-frame clones here, not all; method: immunoSEQ multiplex PCR. This repertoire shows 140,000 to 150,000 clones, 84% found once; its top ten account for less than 9%. Sequencing was carried out using peripheral blood. The receptor set was obtained from a man aged 30 to 39 with COVID-19, enrolled during active disease.

The chain employs TRBV2 and TRBJ1-1, with D perhaps matching TRBD1 (5 bases). This CDR3 has 14 amino acids. The germline CDR1 and CDR2 sequences are SNHLY and FYNNEI. With 6 bases removed from V and 4 bases from J, the gap between germline ends came to 15 bases. The CDR3 here is CASRPQGISTEAFF. The CDR3 nucleotides are TGTGCCAGCAGGCCCCAGGGTATTAGCACTGAAGCTTTCTTT.

The chain links TRBV6-5 to TRBJ1-4, with TRBD1 matching 10 bases. The CDR3 loop spans 14 amino acids. Looked up from germline, CDR1 is MNHEY and CDR2 is SVGAGI. Germline trimming cut 5 bases from V and 8 bases from J; bases unmatched to any gene: 5. The CDR3 loop reads CASSKTGGNEKLFF. The CDR3 bases are TGTGCCAGCAGTAAGACAGGGGGCAACGAAAAACTGTTTTTT.

This rearrangement joins TRBV15 to TRBJ1-2; perhaps TRBD1 as D (6 bases). Germline V gene sequence: CDR1 LNHNV, CDR2 YYDKDF (reference sequence). This CDR3 region has 16 residues. Trimming removed 1 base at V and 1 base at J, with 13 bases between. The CDR3 sequence is CATSRANTGINYGYTF. The CDR3 DNA is TGTGCCACCAGCAGAGCTAATACAGGGATTAACTATGGCTACACCTTC. The full variable domain, in which reference TRBV15 and TRBJ1-2 provide the parts outside the CDR3, is DAMVIQNPRYQVTQFGKPVTLSCSQTLNHNVMYWYQQKSSQAPKLLFHYYDKDFNNEADTPDNFQSRRPNTSFCFLDIRSPGLGDTAMYLCATSRANTGINYGYTFGSGTRLTVV.

The chain recombines TRBV28 with TRBJ2-1, with D perhaps matching TRBD1 (5 bases). V lost 2 bases and J 7 bases, leaving 9 bases between the germline ends. Per germline, CDR1 MDHEN and CDR2 SYDVKM. This CDR3 is 13 amino acids long. The CDR3 coding sequence is TGTGCCAGCAGTTTAGGGGCTACTAATGAGCAGTTCTTC. Amino acid sequence: CASSLGATNEQFF.

In nucleotides, the CDR3 is TGTGCCAGCAGCGCCTTAGCGGTTAGCACAGATACGCAGTATTTT. Translating it yields CASSALAVSTDTQYF. This chain connects TRBV11-2 to TRBJ2-3; the D gene is possibly TRBD2 (6 bases). The CDR3 extends over 15 amino acids. V was pared by 5 bases and J by 0 bases, with 12 bases between. Germline V CDR1 and CDR2: SGHAT, FQNNGV.

The chain uses TRBV3-1 (or the pseudogene TRBV3-2) and TRBJ2-1; no definite D call. The CDR3 spans 12 residues. V lost 2 bases and J lost 9, with 8 bases in between. CDR1 and CDR2 from the germline V gene are LGHDT and YNNKEL (reference sequence). The CDR3 DNA follows: TGTGCCAGCAGCCAAACCCTATCTGAGCAGTTCTTC. It is translated as CASSQTLSEQFF.

The gene calls are TRBV24-1 and TRBJ2-7, with 7 positions matching TRBD2. The CDR3 contains 14 residues. Germline CDR1 KGHDR, CDR2 SFDVKD. The junction had 7 bases not matched to a gene; V was cut back by 5 bases and J by 4 bases. The CDR3 DNA reads TGTGCCACCAGTGGGGGGACTAAAGCATACGAGCAGTACTTC. Protein: CATSGGTKAYEQYF.

This clone was counted a single time. The chain carries TRBV6-5 and TRBJ2-5; tentative D call: TRBD1 (6 bases). The V gene lost 0 bases and the J gene lost 10 bases, with 15 bases spanning the gap. This CDR3 region has 14 residues. CDR1 and CDR2 (germline): MNHEY, SVGAGI. For the CDR3, the DNA is TGTGCCAGCAGTTACTCTGGACAAGGGGGAGTCCAGTACTTC. The encoded protein is CASSYSGQGGVQYF.

This chain links TRBV21-1 with TRBJ2-1; the D segment call TRBD1 is taken from the table without a DNA check. TRBV21-1 is described as a pseudogene. The CDR3 consists of 13 residues. The CDR3 sequence is CASSRALGKGKFF. The CDR3 nucleotides read TGTGCCAGCAGCAGGGCTTTGGGGAAGGGGAAGTTCTTC.

In nucleotides, the CDR3 is TGCGCCAGCAGCTTTGACAGGGTGGAAAGCTACACCTTC. Translated: CASSFDRVESYTF. The rearrangement links TRBV10-2 to TRBJ1-2; the match to TRBD1 covers 7 bases. The CDR3 is made up of 13 amino acids. J gave up 9 bases and V 6 bases, and 10 bases lay outside the gene matches. Germline V gene data show CDR1 as WSHSY and CDR2 as SAAADI.

The gene calls are TRBV6-5 and TRBJ2-5; 9 nucleotides align to TRBD1. V gave up 4 bases and J gave up 7 bases; unmatched junction bases: 7. This CDR3 has 14 residues. Germline CDR1 reads MNHEY; CDR2 reads SVGAGI. CDR3: CASSSGTGRATQYF. DNA of the CDR3: TGTGCCAGCAGTTCTGGGACAGGGCGGGCGACCCAGTACTTC.

This sequence joins TRBV11-3 and TRBJ1-6, with TRBD1 as a possible D gene (6 bases). This CDR3 has 17 residues. V gave up 6 bases and J gave up 0 bases, with 15 bases separating them. The germline V gene has CDR1 SGHNT and CDR2 YENEEA. The CDR3, as DNA: TGTGCCAGCAGGATAAACAGGGTCAGCTCCTATAATTCACCCCTCCACTTT. Translated, it gives CASRINRVSSYNSPLHF.

The rearrangement uses TRBV5-1 and TRBJ1-5; the D gene is possibly TRBD1 (5 bases). V dropped 4 bases and J dropped 4 bases, with 9 bases sitting between them. CDR1 is SGHRS, CDR2 YFSETQ, per germline. The CDR3 is made up of 13 amino acids. CDR3 protein: CASSPDSNQPQHF. CDR3 DNA: TGCGCCAGCAGCCCTGACAGTAATCAGCCCCAGCATTTT.

The V gene is TRBV15, the J gene TRBJ2-2; tentative D call: TRBD2 (5 bases). The V end lost 7 bases, the J end lost 5 bases, and 14 bases lay between the germline ends. CDR1 is LNHNV, CDR2 YYDKDF, per germline (reference sequence). The CDR3 extends over 14 amino acids. CDR3 amino acids: CATTSAGGTGELFF. For the CDR3, the DNA is TGTGCCACCACGTCGGCGGGTGGTACCGGGGAGCTGTTTTTT.

This clone was recorded once. J is TRBJ2-1 and V is TRBV6-2 or TRBV6-3, with 8 bases fitting TRBD2. The CDR3 sequence is 16 residues long. CDR1 is MNHEY and CDR2 is SVGEGT in the germline V gene. Trimming removed 0 bases from V and 5 bases from J; junction bases left unmatched: 6. CDR3: CASSYSKLAGDNEQFF. CDR3 nucleotides: TGTGCCAGCAGTTACTCGAAGCTAGCGGGTGACAATGAGCAGTTCTTC.

J is TRBJ1-2 and V is TRBV30, with 7 nucleotides matching TRBD1. With 0 bases clipped from V and 9 bases from J, the junction kept 13 bases outside the gene matches. Germline CDR1 is GTSNPN and CDR2 is SVGIG (reference sequence). This CDR3 has 15 amino acids. The CDR3 region is CAWSVLRDRPMSYTF. As DNA, the CDR3 is TGTGCCTGGAGTGTCCTTCGGGACAGACCTATGAGCTACACCTTC.

The chain uses TRBV11-1 and TRBJ2-2; TRBD2 is a possible D gene (7 bases). The CDR3 sequence is 15 residues long. V was cut by 6 bases and J by 8 bases, with 19 bases left in between. CDR1 and CDR2 from the germline V gene are SGHAT and FQDESV (reference sequence). CDR3: CASRTYREGTGELFF. CDR3 in DNA: TGTGCCAGCAGAACCTACAGGGAGGGAACTGGGGAGCTGTTTTTT.

This chain uses TRBV2 with TRBJ2-7, with TRBD2 as a possible D gene (6 bases). Germline V gene sequence: CDR1 SNHLY, CDR2 FYNNEI. This CDR3 is 14 amino acids long. The V end was cut by 7 bases, the J end by 2 bases, with 15 bases between. CDR3 sequence: CASTAGGGAYEQYF. The CDR3 bases are TGTGCCAGCACCGCCGGGGGAGGAGCCTACGAGCAGTACTTC.

This clone has a single count. V gene TRBV4-1 combines with J gene TRBJ1-3; D is undetermined. CDR1 and CDR2 (germline): MGHRA, YSYEKL. The CDR3 has 14 residues. V gave up 4 bases and J gave up 5 bases, with 12 bases separating them. CDR3 sequence (DNA): TGCGCCAGCAGCCGAGAGGGCGCAAGAAACACCATATATTTT. This encodes CASSREGARNTIYF.

The rearrangement links TRBV6-6 to TRBJ1-5; D is uncertain. Per germline, CDR1 MNHNY and CDR2 SVGAGI (reference sequence). Trimming took off 5 bases at V and 7 bases at J, with 15 bases between the two ends. The CDR3 runs 14 residues. The DNA of the CDR3 is TGTGCCAGCAGTGCTCGAGGCGGAGACCAGCCCCAGCATTTT. This gives the protein CASSARGGDQPQHF.

V usage is TRBV27 and J usage is TRBJ1-5; D unclear. The CDR3 runs 13 residues. The V gene's germline CDR1 is MNHEY and CDR2 SMNVEV (reference sequence). V was shortened by 3 bases and J by 5 bases, with 8 bases between the two germline ends. The CDR3 sequence: CASSFGLHQPQHF. CDR3 nucleotide sequence: TGTGCCAGCAGTTTTGGGCTTCATCAGCCCCAGCATTTT.

The J gene is TRBJ2-7, the V gene TRBV29-1; no clear D. CDR3 length: 11 amino acids. Trimming took 4 bases from V and 4 from J, leaving 8 bases between them. Germline-derived CDR1 and CDR2 are SQVTM and ANQGSEA. This CDR3 is CSVVTEYEQYF. In nucleotides, the CDR3 is TGCAGCGTTGTCACAGAGTACGAGCAGTACTTC.

The V call is TRBV24-1, the J call TRBJ2-3; TRBD1 agrees at 8 bases. Germline loops: CDR1 KGHDR, CDR2 SFDVKD. Trimming removed 2 bases from V and 1 base from J; junction bases left unmatched: 4. The CDR3 extends over 16 amino acids. The CDR3: CATSDYGQGGTDTQYF. CDR3 sequence (DNA): TGTGCCACCAGTGATTACGGACAGGGTGGCACAGATACGCAGTATTTT.

The rearrangement joins TRBV7-9 to TRBJ2-1; D is uncertain. V lost 2 bases, J lost 6 bases, and 14 bases lay in between. The germline V gene encodes CDR1 SEHNR and CDR2 FQNEAQ (reference sequence). CDR3 size: 15 residues. Written as DNA, the CDR3 is TGTGCCAGCAGCTTATACCGCTCAGCGAGCAATGAGCAGTTCTTC. This gives the protein CASSLYRSASNEQFF.

The gene calls are TRBV28 and TRBJ2-7, with D tentatively TRBD1 (5 bases). The V gene lost 6 bases and the J gene lost 2 bases, with 17 bases spanning the gap. The germline CDR1 and CDR2 sequences are MDHEN and SYDVKM. The CDR3 runs to 15 residues. The CDR3 sequence is CASRGSAPRAYEQYF. CDR3 nucleotide sequence: TGTGCCAGCAGGGGTTCGGCCCCCAGGGCCTACGAGCAGTACTTC.

J is TRBJ2-3 and V is TRBV10-3; 10 bases agree with TRBD1. The germline V gene encodes CDR1 ENHRY and CDR2 SYGVKD. V was clipped by 4 bases and J by 14 bases; unmatched bases: 3. The CDR3 has 11 amino acids. The chain's CDR3 is CAISAGDRGYF. For the CDR3, the DNA is TGTGCCATCAGTGCCGGGGACAGGGGGTATTTT.

Only a few counts were recorded for this clone. The rearrangement uses TRBV27 and TRBJ2-1, with 8 bases aligning to TRBD2. The CDR3 is 15 amino acids. Germline values: CDR1 MNHEY, CDR2 SMNVEV (reference sequence). V shed 5 bases, J shed 8 bases, and the junction held 11 bases outside the gene matches. The CDR3 loop is CASSAFPGLEYEQFF. The DNA for the CDR3 is TGTGCCAGCAGTGCTTTTCCGGGACTAGAGTATGAGCAGTTCTTC.